This TCR beta chain was recorded in a study of shared clonotypes between healthy human individuals. Study overall: Donors, aged 18 to 49, were a couple of women and three men.

Trimming took off 0 bases at V and 7 bases at J, with 8 bases between the two ends. The CDR3 has 13 amino acids. Germline V gives CDR1 SGHNT, CDR2 YYREEE (reference sequence). TCRdb's table, derived via immunoSEQ multiplex PCR, lists solely in-frame clones and lacks some. The sample has some 680,000 clones, more than 70% seen once. Study outcomes and limitations: Non-shared clonotypes had lower generation probabilities than those shared by all four donors.

About this clone itself: Its target is unknown.

This chain uses TRBV5-4 with TRBJ2-1, with unresolved D. This receptor was obtained from a woman in her 30s in good health. Input material: memory CD4+ T cells sorted from blood. The sample's subset: CD45RA-negative fraction. CDR3 coding DNA: TGTGCCAGCAGCTTGGTCTTGGCTAATGAGCAGTTCTTC. This gives the protein CASSLVLANEQFF.